This TCR beta chain appears in the sequencing data of a study of neurological immune-mediated disorders. Findings and limits, study-wide: In HTLV-1-associated myelopathy, TCR clonal expansion was greatest, and in multiple sclerosis it was least, below healthy controls.

A note on this clonotype: Its specificity is not known.

As healthy controls, volunteers from a blood bank in Maryland, USA, were used. Every sequencing run generated over 180 million TCR-beta sequences from 15-18 subjects. TCRdb re-called the 5' RACE reads through MiXCR, storing one row per CDR3 protein. The table has over 40,000 distinct CDR3 sequences, roughly 6.3% seen once. V gave up 0 bases and J gave up 7 bases, with 8 bases separating them. CDR1 and CDR2 (germline): SGHRS, YFSETQ. The CDR3 runs to 13 residues. The chain is built from TRBV5-1 and TRBJ2-1; D may match TRBD1 or TRBD2 (6 bases each). The TCR was taken from a woman aged 35 to 49 in good health. Input material: CD4+ T cells from blood. CDR3 sequence: CASSLGGANEQFF. Written as DNA, the CDR3 is TGCGCCAGCAGCTTGGGGGGGGCGAATGAGCAGTTCTTC.